These 9 T cell receptor beta chains originate from one sample sequenced in a study of T cell responses to AZD1222 COVID-19 vaccine. The method was immunoSEQ multiplex PCR; TCRdb's version includes in-frame clones alone and lacks a portion of them. Of over 150,000 clones in the sample, about 92% are singletons; the top ten hold about 10%. Sequences were derived from peripheral blood, sampled on day 0 of AZD1222 vaccination. Receptor source: an adult in good health.

The rearrangement links TRBV12-3 or TRBV12-4 to TRBJ2-5, with D uncertain. V shed 3 bases and J shed 5 bases, with 10 bases lying between them. The CDR3 extends over 13 amino acids. This chain's CDR3 is CASSLVFWETQYF. The CDR3 bases are TGTGCCAGCAGTTTGGTGTTCTGGGAGACCCAGTACTTC.

The genes are TRBV7-9 and TRBJ1-1; 7 bases map to TRBD1. V was clipped by 2 bases and J by 1 base; unmatched bases: 7. The CDR3 is 16 residues long. Germline CDR1 is SEHNR and CDR2 is FQNEAQ (reference sequence). CDR3 nucleotide sequence: TGTGCCAGCAGCTTAATAAGAAAGGGGGCGAACACTGAAGCTTTCTTT. Encoded protein: CASSLIRKGANTEAFF.

V usage is TRBV3-1 (or the pseudogene TRBV3-2) and J usage is TRBJ1-2; D perhaps matches TRBD1 (6 bases). Germline V gives CDR1 LGHDT, CDR2 YNNKEL (reference sequence). V gave up 0 bases and J gave up 8 bases, with 13 bases separating them. The CDR3 is 14 residues long. DNA of the CDR3: TGTGCCAGCAGCCAAGACAACAGGGTTCCGGGCTACACCTTC. Protein product: CASSQDNRVPGYTF.

This chain links TRBV9 with TRBJ2-7; D is perhaps TRBD2 (6 bases). The length of the CDR3 is 13 residues. The V gene's germline CDR1 is SGDLS and CDR2 YYNGEE. V lost 4 bases to trimming and J lost 1 base, with 9 bases between them. CDR3 loop: CASSSGGSYEQYF. CDR3 in DNA: TGTGCCAGCAGCTCAGGAGGGTCCTACGAGCAGTACTTC. The full variable domain, with the rest looked up from reference TRBV9 and TRBJ2-7, is DSGVTQTPKHLITATGQRVTLRCSPRSGDLSVYWYQQSLDQGLQFLIQYYNGEERAKGNILERFSAQQFPDLHSELNLSSLELGDSALYFCASSSGGSYEQYFGPGTRLTVT.

The rearrangement uses TRBV20-1 and TRBJ1-2, with a weak D call TRBD1 (5 bases). The CDR3 runs to 11 residues. Germline V lookup: CDR1 DFQATT, CDR2 SNEGSKA (reference sequence). The CDR3: CRPKGPGGYTF. CDR3 DNA sequence: TGCAGGCCCAAGGGGCCCGGGGGCTACACCTTC.

The CDR3 coding sequence is TGTGCCAGTGTGGAATACTCCGGCCGTAAAGCTTTCTTT. Translation gives CASVEYSGRKAFF. The rearrangement uses TRBV28 and TRBJ1-1; D is unresolved. The CDR3 length is 13 residues. Germline V gene lookup returns CDR1 MDHEN and CDR2 SYDVKM. V was shortened by 9 bases and J by 9 bases, with 20 bases between the two germline ends.

The table lists this clone with a few counts. CDR3 region: CASSLDGGREETQYF. The CDR3 nucleotides read TGTGCCAGCAGCTTAGATGGAGGCAGGGAAGAGACCCAGTACTTC. This chain links TRBV7-9 with TRBJ2-5; perhaps D is TRBD1 or TRBD2 (5 bases each). Germline CDR1 reads SEHNR; CDR2 reads FQNEAQ (reference sequence). The CDR3 spans 15 residues. Trimming pared 1 base from V and 3 bases from J, leaving 12 bases between.

This chain uses TRBV24-1 with TRBJ1-6; D unresolved. With 6 bases removed from V and 0 bases from J, the gap between germline ends came to 29 bases. CDR3 size: 22 residues. The V gene's germline CDR1 is KGHDR and CDR2 SFDVKD. The CDR3 sequence: CATSTAATRARNSSSYNSPLHF. CDR3 in DNA: TGTGCCACCAGTACGGCAGCCACGCGAGCTCGGAATAGCAGCTCCTATAATTCACCCCTCCACTTT.

J is TRBJ1-5 and V is TRBV19; no reliable D call. The CDR3 has 15 amino acids. The V end lost 3 bases, the J end lost 1 base, and 10 bases lay between the germline ends. CDR1 is LNHDA and CDR2 is SQIVND in the germline V gene (reference sequence). CDR3 amino acids: CASSIARRSNQPQHF. Written as DNA, the CDR3 is TGTGCCAGTAGTATTGCCAGGAGGAGCAATCAGCCCCAGCATTTT.